What follows are 32 T cell receptor beta chains derived from one specimen sequenced in a study of HIV-infected patients and healthy controls. Reverse transcription used around 480 ng RNA and constant-region primers for alpha and beta. Alpha and beta chain libraries were made separately by chain-specific third strand synthesis with multiplexing indices. TCRdb called the 5' RACE reads again in MiXCR, with one record for every CDR3 protein. The top ten clones hold 21% of a sample with roughly 20,000 distinct CDR3 sequences, under 9.5% of them seen once. Antiretroviral therapy had run roughly three months, about 14 weeks, before follow-up blood collection. Whole blood was used without fractionation, so all unsorted peripheral T cells were included. Specimen: blood, collected during antiretroviral therapy. Receptor source: an adult with HIV infection.

This clonotype showed up many times. V and J are TRBV5-1 and TRBJ2-5; TRBD1 agrees at 8 bases. Per the germline V gene, CDR1 is SGHRS and CDR2 is YFSETQ. The junction had 6 bases not matched to a gene; V was cut back by 3 bases and J by 8 bases. The CDR3 is made up of 13 amino acids. The CDR3 DNA sequence: TGCGCCAGCAGCTCAGATGGACAGGGAACCCAGTACTTC. Protein sequence: CASSSDGQGTQYF.

This clonotype has just a few counts. This chain joins TRBV4-1 and TRBJ2-1; D not resolved. The CDR3 has 14 amino acids. Trimming pared 1 base from V and 5 bases from J, leaving 9 bases between. Germline loops: CDR1 MGHRA, CDR2 YSYEKL. The CDR3 is CASSQVSADNEQFF. The DNA for the CDR3 is TGCGCCAGCAGCCAAGTCTCGGCAGACAATGAGCAGTTCTTC.

This clonotype has at least ten counts. The V call is TRBV3-1, the J call TRBJ1-6; 8 bases line up with TRBD1. The CDR3 has 16 residues. The ends lost 2 bases at V and 4 bases at J; junction bases unmatched: 4. Germline CDR1 and CDR2: LGHDT and YNNKEL (reference sequence). The CDR3 bases are TGTGCCAGCAGCCAATCAGGACAGGGTTATAATTCACCCCTCCACTTT. Translated, it gives CASSQSGQGYNSPLHF.

This clonotype was seen many times. This chain uses TRBV20-1 with TRBJ1-5; 7 bases agree with TRBD1. Germline V CDR1 and CDR2: DFQATT, SNEGSKA (reference sequence). V was pared by 1 base and J by 2 bases, with 5 bases of the junction left unmatched. The CDR3 sequence is 15 residues long. The CDR3 DNA reads TGCAGTGCTAGAGCAGGGGGTCGGGGCAATCAGCCCCAGCATTTT. Protein sequence: CSARAGGRGNQPQHF.

The sample holds many counts of this clonotype. The chain couples TRBV5-1 to TRBJ2-3, with 15 bases identical to TRBD2. The CDR3 extends over 16 amino acids. V trimming: 4 bases; J trimming: 6 bases; junction bases outside the gene matches: 6. The germline V gene encodes CDR1 SGHRS and CDR2 YFSETQ. The CDR3 DNA reads as TGCGCCAGCAGCGAGAGGACTAGCGGGGGGGCGGATACGCAGTATTTT. Translating gives CASSERTSGGADTQYF.

The sample holds many counts of this clonotype. The chain carries TRBV12-3 or TRBV12-4 and TRBJ2-2; TRBD1 matches at 7 bases. J gave up 6 bases and V 10 bases, and 17 bases lay outside the gene matches. The CDR3 contains 16 residues. The CDR3: CATLRRVVQGAGELFF. CDR3 coding DNA: TGTGCCACTCTAAGAAGGGTGGTTCAGGGGGCCGGGGAGCTGTTTTTT.

This clonotype was seen ten or more times. The CDR3 bases are TGTGCCAGCAGTTACGGCCGAACAGATACGCAGTATTTT. It encodes CASSYGRTDTQYF. The V and J genes are TRBV6-5 and TRBJ2-3; D unclear. Germline CDR1 MNHEY, CDR2 SVGAGI. The CDR3 totals 13 residues. Trimming shortened V by 2 bases and J by 3 bases, and 6 bases separated the two germline ends.

This clonotype was found many times. J is TRBJ2-1 and V is TRBV19, with TRBD1 identical over 8 bases. The CDR3 covers 13 residues. Germline V CDR1 and CDR2: LNHDA, SQIVND (reference sequence). The V gene end was trimmed by 9 bases and the J gene end by 8 bases; junction bases not matched to a gene: 9. The CDR3 is CARQPDRVYEQFF. For the CDR3, the DNA is TGTGCCAGGCAACCGGACAGGGTGTATGAGCAGTTCTTC.

This clonotype was observed at least ten times. The junction shows a germline mismatch at one end, possibly a read error. The genes are TRBV2 and TRBJ1-1; D call uncertain. The CDR3 has 13 amino acids. Germline V gives CDR1 SNHLY, CDR2 FYNNEI. The CDR3 here is CASSKAALLEAFF. The CDR3 bases are TGTGCCAGCAGTAAAGCGGCGCTCCTTGAAGCTTTCTTT.

This clonotype was observed many times. The J gene is TRBJ1-5, the V gene TRBV4-1; D may be TRBD1 (5 bases). V lost 0 bases and J lost 4, with 7 bases in between. Germline V gives CDR1 MGHRA, CDR2 YSYEKL. This CDR3 is built from 14 residues. This chain's CDR3 is CASSQDWGNQPQHF. The CDR3 nucleotides are TGCGCCAGCAGCCAAGATTGGGGGAATCAGCCCCAGCATTTT.

The chain employs TRBV4-1 and TRBJ2-5, with D possibly being TRBD1 (6 bases). The length of the CDR3 is 16 residues. Germline-derived CDR1 and CDR2 are MGHRA and YSYEKL. V lost 0 bases and J 0 bases, leaving 11 bases between the germline ends. CDR3 sequence reads: CASSQEADSYQETQYF. CDR3 DNA: TGCGCCAGCAGCCAAGAAGCGGACAGCTACCAAGAGACCCAGTACTTC.

In its sample, this clonotype was seen many times. V gene TRBV7-9 combines with J gene TRBJ2-1; 8 bases agree with TRBD2. Germline V gives CDR1 SEHNR, CDR2 FQNEAQ (reference sequence). This CDR3 is 15 amino acids long. The V segment lost 2 bases and the J segment 7 bases; nucleotides outside the gene matches: 7. This CDR3 reads CASSLSPGGPNEQFF. CDR3 coding DNA: TGTGCCAGCAGCTTATCGCCGGGGGGGCCTAATGAGCAGTTCTTC.

In this sample, this clonotype turned up many times. The gene calls are TRBV20-1 and TRBJ2-7; TRBD2 aligns across 9 bases. CDR1 and CDR2 from the germline V gene are DFQATT and SNEGSKA (reference sequence). The CDR3 loop spans 12 amino acids. V gave up 5 bases and J gave up 7 bases; unmatched junction bases: 6. The CDR3 loop is CSAGRLADEQYF. DNA for the CDR3: TGCAGTGCTGGGCGACTAGCGGATGAGCAGTACTTC.

This clonotype has at least ten counts. The chain has TRBV7-2 and TRBJ1-1; weak D call: TRBD1 (6 bases). With 2 bases removed from V and 0 bases from J, the gap between germline ends came to 13 bases. The CDR3 loop spans 16 amino acids. Germline V gene lookup returns CDR1 SGHTA and CDR2 FQGNSA. The DNA for the CDR3 is TGTGCCAGCAGCTTACGAGTAACAGGGATGAACACTGAAGCTTTCTTT. Protein: CASSLRVTGMNTEAFF.

This clonotype was detected ten times or more. The genes are TRBV7-8 and TRBJ2-7; 7 bases are a match to TRBD2. V trimming: 1 base; J trimming: 0 bases; junction bases outside the gene matches: 6. The CDR3 spans 16 residues. From germline, CDR1 is SGHVS and CDR2 FQNEAQ. This CDR3 is CASSLGPAGSSYEQYF. The CDR3 DNA follows: TGTGCCAGCAGCTTAGGCCCAGCGGGGAGCTCCTACGAGCAGTACTTC.

This clonotype has ten or more counts. The chain uses TRBV5-1 and TRBJ1-1; 9 bases map to TRBD1. Trimming took 5 bases from V and 4 from J; bases not matched to a gene: 6. CDR3 length: 14 amino acids. Germline V lookup: CDR1 SGHRS, CDR2 YFSETQ. The CDR3 loop is CASRTGGLATEAFF. Here the CDR3 DNA reads TGCGCCAGCAGAACAGGGGGCTTGGCCACTGAAGCTTTCTTT. The variable domain in full, with the rest retrieved from reference TRBV5-1 and TRBJ1-1, is KAGVTQTPRYLIKTRGQQVTLSCSPISGHRSVSWYQQTPGQGLQFLFEYFSETQRNKGNFPGRFSGRQFSNSRSEMNVSTLELGDSALYLCASRTGGLATEAFFGQGTRLTVV.

The chain couples TRBV6-5 to TRBJ2-7; 12 bases fit TRBD2. Germline V gene data show CDR1 as MNHEY and CDR2 as SVGAGI. V shed 2 bases, J shed 2 bases, and the junction held 1 base outside the gene matches. The CDR3 extends over 15 amino acids. This chain's CDR3 is CASSYTSGGPYEQYF. The CDR3 nucleotides read TGTGCCAGCAGTTACACTAGCGGGGGGCCCTACGAGCAGTACTTC.

This clonotype was counted at least ten times. V is TRBV7-2 and J is TRBJ2-5; 9 bases map to TRBD2. With V trimmed by 1 base and J by 4 bases, 4 bases remained unmatched. Germline-derived CDR1 and CDR2 are SGHTA and FQGNSA. The CDR3 has 15 amino acids. CDR3 sequence reads: CASSLVAGESETQYF. The CDR3 DNA reads TGTGCCAGCAGCTTAGTAGCGGGAGAGTCAGAGACCCAGTACTTC.

This clonotype was picked up many times. This chain joins TRBV6-5 and TRBJ2-1, with 12 bases aligning to TRBD2. Trimming cost V 4 bases and J 1 base; bases outside gene matches: 14. In germline, CDR1 is MNHEY, CDR2 SVGAGI. This CDR3 contains 20 residues. This CDR3 reads CASSLRSGALAGGSYNEQFF. DNA for the CDR3: TGTGCCAGCAGTTTAAGGTCGGGGGCCCTAGCGGGAGGGTCCTACAATGAGCAGTTCTTC.

This clonotype has at least ten counts. CDR3 bases: TGCAGTGCTACTAGACAGGTTAATGAAAAACTGTTTTTT. It translates to CSATRQVNEKLFF. This rearrangement joins TRBV20-1 to TRBJ1-4; TRBD1 is a possible D gene (6 bases). CDR1 is DFQATT, CDR2 SNEGSKA, per germline (reference sequence). V lost 4 bases and J 4 bases, leaving 10 bases between the germline ends. The CDR3 sequence is 13 residues long.

Ten or more counts support this clonotype. V and J are TRBV7-8 and TRBJ1-1; D call uncertain. CDR1 is SGHVS, CDR2 FQNEAQ, per germline. CDR3 size: 17 residues. Trimming shortened V by 2 bases and J by 1 base, and 17 bases separated the two germline ends. In nucleotides, the CDR3 is TGTGCCAGCAGCTTAAATCAGGACCGCGGTCCGAACACTGAAGCTTTCTTT. Translation: CASSLNQDRGPNTEAFF.

Ten or more counts support this clonotype. This chain links TRBV29-1 with TRBJ1-3; tentatively, D is TRBD1 (6 bases). Per the germline V gene, CDR1 is SQVTM and CDR2 is ANQGSEA. This CDR3 contains 13 residues. Trimming left V 6 bases short and J 2 bases short, with 11 bases between. In DNA, the CDR3 is TGCAGCGTCCGGACAGAAACTGGAAACACCATATATTTT. Protein: CSVRTETGNTIYF.

This clonotype has a count of ten or more. This sequence joins TRBV14 and TRBJ1-1; D not certain. Trimming took off 4 bases at V and 0 bases at J, with 6 bases between the two ends. Per the germline V gene, CDR1 is SGHDN and CDR2 is FVKESK. The CDR3 runs 13 residues. The CDR3 is CASSRTVNTEAFF. Written as DNA, the CDR3 is TGTGCCAGCAGCCGTACAGTGAACACTGAAGCTTTCTTT.

In this sample, this clonotype turned up many times. V gene TRBV12-3 or TRBV12-4 combines with J gene TRBJ2-1, with D possibly matching TRBD2 (7 bases). The CDR3 is 16 amino acids. Trimming took off 7 bases at V and 6 bases at J, with 22 bases between the two ends. CDR3 residues: CASKIRGGGGPNEQFF. CDR3 nucleotides: TGTGCCAGCAAGATTAGGGGGGGCGGGGGCCCCAATGAGCAGTTCTTC.

The V gene is TRBV7-8, the J gene TRBJ2-1; either TRBD1 or TRBD2 may fit D (7 bases each). The germline CDR1 and CDR2 sequences are SGHVS and FQNEAQ. The CDR3 spans 15 residues. Trimming cost V 5 bases and J 6 bases, with 17 bases left between them. The CDR3 loop is CASSDRQGGSNEQFF. The DNA for the CDR3 is TGTGCCAGCAGCGATAGACAGGGCGGGAGCAATGAGCAGTTCTTC.

On this clonotype: This may come from a read error, since a much larger clone is one base off. The chain joins TRBV5-1 to TRBJ2-3, with 8 bases matching TRBD2. V lost 4 bases and J lost 6; bases outside the gene matches: 13. Germline lookup yields CDR1 SGHRS and CDR2 YFSETQ. The CDR3 length is 16 residues. For the CDR3, the DNA is TGCGCCAGCAGCGAGAGGACTAGCTGGGGGGCGGATACGCAGTATTTT. It specifies CASSERTSWGADTQYF.

This clonotype occurred many times. The rearrangement links TRBV4-1 to TRBJ2-2, with D unresolved. Looked up from germline, CDR1 is MGHRA and CDR2 is YSYEKL. V was cut by 1 base and J by 0 bases, with 9 bases left in between. This CDR3 has 16 residues. The DNA for the CDR3 is TGCGCCAGCAGCCAAGGATTGACCGCGAACACCGGGGAGCTGTTTTTT. Its protein product is CASSQGLTANTGELFF.

The sample holds many counts of this clonotype. This sequence joins TRBV12-3 or TRBV12-4 and TRBJ1-4, with D possibly TRBD1 on 5 matching bases. Trimming took 5 bases from V and 6 from J, leaving 13 bases between them. The CDR3 has 14 residues. The CDR3 reads CASSRLAGDEKLFF. The CDR3 nucleotides read TGTGCCAGCAGTCGTCTCGCGGGGGATGAAAAACTGTTTTTT.

The chain recombines TRBV5-5 with TRBJ2-5; 11 bases agree with TRBD2. Germline values: CDR1 SGHKS, CDR2 YYEKEE (reference sequence). The J segment lost 2 bases and the V segment lost 1 base, leaving 7 bases of the junction unmatched. The CDR3 sequence is 17 residues long. CDR3 nucleotides: TGTGCCAGCAGCTTGTTGGGGACTAGCGGAGTACAAGAGACCCAGTACTTC. Translating it yields CASSLLGTSGVQETQYF.

Many counts were recorded for this clonotype. The chain uses TRBV15 and TRBJ2-5, with TRBD2 matching 12 bases. Losses at the gene ends were 1 base for V and 0 bases for J; bases not matched to a gene: 6. This CDR3 has 18 residues. Germline values: CDR1 LNHNV, CDR2 YYDKDF (reference sequence). The CDR3 coding sequence is TGTGCCACCAGCAGAGGGGAAGGACTAGCGGGATACCAAGAGACCCAGTACTTC. Encoded protein: CATSRGEGLAGYQETQYF.

This clonotype is medium-sized (0.01 to 0.1%) within its sample. V usage is TRBV28 and J usage is TRBJ2-2; no clear D gene. Trimming removed 4 bases at V and 1 base at J, with 4 bases between. The germline V gene encodes CDR1 MDHEN and CDR2 SYDVKM. The CDR3 length is 13 residues. CDR3 coding DNA: TGTGCCAGCAGTTGGCAGAACACCGGGGAGCTGTTTTTT. Its translation: CASSWQNTGELFF.

This clonotype was counted ten times or more. This chain uses TRBV21-1 with TRBJ2-2; TRBD2, the table's D call, was not compared with the DNA. TRBV21-1 is given as a pseudogene. The length of the CDR3 is 15 residues. This chain's CDR3 is CASRKGARRPGELFF. As DNA, the CDR3 is TGTGCCAGCAGAAAAGGGGCCCGGAGACCCGGGGAGCTGTTTTTT.